The rows below give T cell receptor beta chains drawn from one sample of a study of T cell responses to AZD1222 COVID-19 vaccine. Sequenced by immunoSEQ multiplex PCR; TCRdb stores in-frame clones only, minus some. The sample has about 100,000 clones, about 87% seen once. Here the sequenced sample was peripheral blood, taken on day 0 of AZD1222 vaccination. The receptors here all came from an adult in good health. Both conserved end residues are part of each CDR3. A D gene is named only where the DNA matches it firmly. Clone size appears in some rows only: once, few, many, or a class for an expanded clone.

V	D	J	size	CDR3	DNA
TRBV15	NA	TRBJ2-7	NA	CATSRDPPGRPETGEQYF	TGTGCCACCAGCAGAGATCCCCCGGGCCGCCCAGAGACGGGTGAGCAGTACTTC
TRBV24-1	NA	TRBJ1-5	NA	CATSDSRVPNQPQHF	TGTGCCACCAGTGATTCCCGGGTCCCCAATCAGCCCCAGCATTTT
TRBV6-5	NA	TRBJ1-2	NA	CASSYSDSNYGYTF	TGTGCCAGCAGTTACTCGGACAGTAACTATGGCTACACCTTC
TRBV28	NA	TRBJ2-7	NA	CASSIRSYEQYF	TGTGCCAGCAGTATTAGGTCCTACGAGCAGTACTTC
TRBV12-3/TRBV12-4	NA	TRBJ1-2	NA	CASRFQERDGYTF	TGTGCCAGCAGGTTTCAGGAGCGGGATGGCTACACCTTC
TRBV6-5	NA	TRBJ1-1	NA	CASRKYFDGEAFF	TGTGCCAGTAGAAAATATTTTGACGGTGAAGCTTTCTTT
TRBV19	TRBD1	TRBJ2-7	NA	CASRDSSGQGGHHEQYF	TGTGCCAGTAGAGATAGTTCCGGACAGGGAGGTCACCACGAGCAGTACTTC
TRBV9	NA	TRBJ2-1	NA	CASSVASSYNEQFF	TGTGCCAGCAGCGTAGCCTCCTCCTACAATGAGCAGTTCTTC
TRBV7-9	NA	TRBJ1-6	NA	CASSLLTGLLSPLHF	TGTGCCAGCAGCTTACTTACAGGACTTCTTTCACCCCTCCACTTT
TRBV18	NA	TRBJ1-3	NA	CASSPIHGLYF	TGTGCCAGCTCACCAATCCACGGATTATATTTT
TRBV9	NA	TRBJ2-3	NA	CASSLQGYGDTQYF	TGTGCCAGCAGCCTACAGGGTTATGGAGATACGCAGTATTTT
TRBV5-6	NA	TRBJ2-2	NA	CASSLGALVNTGELFF	TGTGCCAGCAGCTTGGGGGCGCTGGTAAACACCGGGGAGCTGTTTTTT
TRBV7-9	NA	TRBJ2-2	NA	CASSLDRGTGELFF	TGTGCCAGCAGCTTAGATCGGGGGACCGGGGAGCTGTTTTTT
TRBV18	NA	TRBJ1-3	NA	CASSPLDSSGNTIYF	TGTGCCAGCTCACCACTGGACAGCTCTGGAAACACCATATATTTT
TRBV4-1	NA	TRBJ1-4	NA	CASSQAGDDEKLFF	TGCGCCAGCAGCCAGGCCGGTGACGATGAAAAACTGTTTTTT
TRBV19	NA	TRBJ1-1	NA	CASSTGVVTEAFF	TGTGCCAGTAGTACCGGGGTGGTCACTGAAGCTTTCTTT
TRBV5-1	NA	TRBJ2-3	NA	CASSWSTDTQYF	TGCGCCAGCAGCTGGAGCACAGATACGCAGTATTTT
TRBV30	TRBD1	TRBJ1-2	NA	CAWRTSWTGEGFDTF	TGTGCCTGGAGGACCTCTTGGACAGGGGAAGGCTTCGACACCTTC
TRBV12-5	NA	TRBJ2-3	NA	CASGFLDTQYF	TGTGCTAGTGGTTTTCTGGATACGCAGTATTTT
TRBV2	TRBD1	TRBJ1-1	NA	CASREWTGRGAEAFF	TGTGCCAGCAGGGAATGGACAGGGCGGGGGGCTGAAGCTTTCTTT
TRBV3-1/TRBV3-2	NA	TRBJ1-4	NA	CASSQRTANEKLFF	TGTGCCAGCAGCCAAAGGACAGCTAATGAAAAACTGTTTTTT
TRBV19	NA	TRBJ2-1	NA	CASSTGPGGEQFF	TGTGCCAGTAGTACAGGTCCCGGGGGTGAGCAGTTCTTC
TRBV12-3/TRBV12-4	TRBD1	TRBJ1-2	NA	CASSRQGGYTF	TGTGCCAGCAGCAGACAGGGTGGCTACACCTTC
TRBV19	NA	TRBJ2-3	NA	CASSSGETSTDTQYF	TGTGCCAGTAGTAGTGGGGAAACTAGCACAGATACGCAGTATTTT
TRBV6-5	NA	TRBJ1-6	once	CASSTTVESSPLHF	TGTGCCAGCAGTACTACAGTGGAGAGTTCACCCCTCCACTTT
TRBV11-2	NA	TRBJ1-2	NA	CASSLAGGGYTF	TGTGCCAGCAGCTTAGCGGGCGGAGGCTACACCTTC
TRBV7-3	NA	TRBJ2-3	NA	CASSLSPSASTDTQYF	TGTGCCAGCAGCTTAAGTCCTAGCGCTAGCACAGATACGCAGTATTTT
TRBV10-3	NA	TRBJ1-1	NA	CAISESGVNSEAFF	TGTGCCATCAGTGAGTCTGGGGTGAACAGTGAAGCTTTCTTT
TRBV28	NA	TRBJ1-5	NA	CASSLYGGSNQPQHF	TGTGCCAGCAGTTTGTACGGGGGTAGCAATCAGCCCCAGCATTTT
TRBV7-2	NA	TRBJ1-5	NA	CASSLVVGADQPQHF	TGTGCCAGCAGCTTAGTGGTGGGGGCGGATCAGCCCCAGCATTTT
TRBV3-1/TRBV3-2	NA	TRBJ2-1	NA	CASSQFRLSESYNEQFF	TGTGCCAGCAGCCAATTTAGGTTGTCGGAGTCCTACAATGAGCAGTTCTTC
TRBV12-3/TRBV12-4	NA	TRBJ1-5	NA	CASSANRWAQHF	TGTGCCAGCAGTGCGAACCGGTGGGCCCAGCATTTT
TRBV7-2	NA	TRBJ1-2	once	CASSFQLGDYGYTF	TGTGCCAGCAGCTTTCAGTTAGGGGACTATGGCTACACCTTC
TRBV24-1	NA	TRBJ2-1	NA	CATSRYNEQFF	TGTGCCACCAGCCGATACAATGAGCAGTTCTTC
TRBV10-3	TRBD2	TRBJ2-3	NA	CAITPTSGSDTQYF	TGTGCCATCACCCCGACTAGCGGGTCAGATACGCAGTATTTT
TRBV15	NA	TRBJ2-7	NA	CATSRDPTGRYEQYF	TGTGCCACCAGCAGAGATCCCACAGGGAGGTACGAGCAGTACTTC
TRBV30	TRBD1	TRBJ1-4	NA	CAWSAGQGRNEKLFF	TGTGCCTGGAGTGCGGGACAGGGCAGGAATGAAAAACTGTTTTTT
TRBV7-6	NA	TRBJ2-1	NA	CASSSSSGGPTVEQFF	TGTGCCAGCAGCTCCTCGAGCGGCGGCCCCACCGTTGAGCAGTTCTTC
TRBV4-2	NA	TRBJ2-3	NA	CASSQQRAADTQYF	TGTGCCAGCAGCCAACAGCGAGCAGCAGATACGCAGTATTTT
TRBV28	NA	TRBJ1-2	NA	CGSGVNYGYTF	TGTGGATCAGGGGTTAACTATGGCTACACCTTC
TRBV4-3	TRBD2	TRBJ2-3	NA	CASSQRGLAGKDTQYF	TGCGCCAGCAGCCAGAGGGGACTAGCGGGGAAAGATACGCAGTATTTT
TRBV29-1	NA	TRBJ2-2	NA	CSAGTQWGTGELFF	TGCAGTGCTGGAACCCAATGGGGCACCGGGGAGCTGTTTTTT
TRBV3-1/TRBV3-2	NA	TRBJ2-1	NA	CASSQRTLRRDEQFF	TGTGCCAGCAGCCAAAGGACCTTAAGGCGTGATGAGCAGTTCTTC
TRBV7-9	NA	TRBJ1-1	NA	CASSPMDRQNTEAFF	TGTGCCAGCAGCCCGATGGACAGACAGAACACTGAAGCTTTCTTT
TRBV11-2	NA	TRBJ1-6	NA	CASSFQDSPLHF	TGTGCCAGCAGCTTTCAGGATTCACCCCTCCACTTT
TRBV19	NA	TRBJ2-7	NA	CASSLKNSISYEQYF	TGTGCCAGTAGCTTGAAAAACAGTATCTCCTACGAGCAGTACTTC
TRBV6-1	NA	TRBJ2-1	NA	CASSELLQGMGGFF	TGTGCCAGCAGTGAACTCCTTCAGGGAATGGGGGGGTTCTTC
TRBV19	TRBD1	TRBJ1-2	NA	CATYRTGKGYTF	TGTGCCACCTACCGGACAGGGAAAGGCTACACCTTC
TRBV11-2	NA	TRBJ1-3	NA	CASSLGGLFSGSGNTIYF	TGTGCCAGCAGCTTAGGGGGGTTATTTTCCGGCTCTGGAAACACCATATATTTT
TRBV5-1	NA	TRBJ1-4	NA	CASSLGFGRSLANEKLFF	TGCGCCAGCAGCTTGGGCTTCGGACGTTCGCTTGCTAATGAAAAACTGTTTTTT
TRBV24-1	TRBD2	TRBJ2-5	NA	CATATSGGQETQYF	TGTGCCACCGCAACTAGCGGGGGACAAGAGACCCAGTACTTC
TRBV11-2	TRBD2	TRBJ2-3	NA	CASSLVVTGGPLYF	TGTGCCAGCAGCTTAGTCGTCACGGGGGGTCCGTTGTATTTT
TRBV29-1	TRBD1	TRBJ2-2	NA	CSVGTGHTGELFF	TGCAGCGTGGGGACAGGTCACACCGGGGAGCTGTTTTTT
TRBV7-2	NA	TRBJ2-5	NA	CASSMDRGETQYF	TGTGCCAGCAGCATGGATCGGGGGGAGACCCAGTACTTC